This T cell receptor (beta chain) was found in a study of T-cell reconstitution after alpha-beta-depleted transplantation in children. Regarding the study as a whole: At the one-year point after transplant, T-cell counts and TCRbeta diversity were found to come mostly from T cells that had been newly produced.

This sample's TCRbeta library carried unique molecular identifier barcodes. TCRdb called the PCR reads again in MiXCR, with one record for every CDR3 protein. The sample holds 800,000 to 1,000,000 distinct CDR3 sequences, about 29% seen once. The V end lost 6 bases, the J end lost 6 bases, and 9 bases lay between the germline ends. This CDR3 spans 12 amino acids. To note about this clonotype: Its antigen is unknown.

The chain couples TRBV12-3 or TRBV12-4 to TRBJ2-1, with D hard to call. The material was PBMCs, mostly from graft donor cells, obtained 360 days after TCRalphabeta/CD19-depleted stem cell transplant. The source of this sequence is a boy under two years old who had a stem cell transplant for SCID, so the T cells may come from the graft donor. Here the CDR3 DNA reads TGTGCCAGCAGCCCCCTCTCCAATGAGCAGTTCTTC. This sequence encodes CASSPLSNEQFF.